This T cell receptor beta chain was identified in a study of OX40 agonist ivuxolimab in advanced cancers. Study-wide results and caveats: Within 6 weeks, CD4+ and CD8+ blood T cells expanded clonally at 0.1 to 3.0 mg/kg.

The table came from immunoSEQ multiplex PCR; TCRdb's copy has only in-frame clones and leaves some out. The sample includes some 150,000 clones, about 93% of them seen just once. Concerning this clone: What it binds is unknown.

V lost 3 bases and J 5 bases, leaving 16 bases between the germline ends. CDR1 and CDR2 (germline): MDHEN, SYDVKM. This CDR3 comprises 15 residues. Here the sequenced sample was CD4+ or CD8+ T cells sorted from blood, taken in a trial of the OX40 agonist ivuxolimab. The rearrangement links TRBV28 to TRBJ1-1, with D possibly matching TRBD1 (6 bases). This clonotype was obtained from an adult with an advanced solid tumor such as melanoma, head and neck, liver or kidney cancer. In nucleotides, the CDR3 is TGTGCCAGCAGTTTCCATCCGGGGGCCAGAACTGAAGCTTTCTTT. Its protein product is CASSFHPGARTEAFF.